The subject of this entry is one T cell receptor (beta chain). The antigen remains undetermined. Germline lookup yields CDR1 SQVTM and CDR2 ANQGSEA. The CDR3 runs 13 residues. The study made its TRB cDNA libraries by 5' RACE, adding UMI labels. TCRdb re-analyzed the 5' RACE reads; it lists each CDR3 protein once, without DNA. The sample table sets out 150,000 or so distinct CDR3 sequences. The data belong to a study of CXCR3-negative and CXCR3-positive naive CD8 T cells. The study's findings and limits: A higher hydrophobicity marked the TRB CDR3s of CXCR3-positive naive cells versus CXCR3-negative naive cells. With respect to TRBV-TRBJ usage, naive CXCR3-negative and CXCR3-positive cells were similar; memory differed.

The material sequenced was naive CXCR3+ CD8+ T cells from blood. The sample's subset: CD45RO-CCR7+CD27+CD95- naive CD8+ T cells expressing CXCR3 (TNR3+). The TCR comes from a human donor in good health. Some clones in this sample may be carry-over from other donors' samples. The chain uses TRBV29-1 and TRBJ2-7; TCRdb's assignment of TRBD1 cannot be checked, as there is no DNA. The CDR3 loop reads CSVETGGNYEQYF.